This entry lists 8 T cell receptor beta chains sequenced from one sample in a study of cytomegalovirus exposure and HLA in healthy donors. It was with 60 Vbeta and 13 Jbeta primers that the PCR ran. Profiling relied on immunoSEQ multiplex PCR, and the TCRdb table lists in-frame clones only, not all of them. The table lists about 160,000 clones, over 70% of them singletons, with approximately 1.2% in the top ten. The material sequenced was PBMCs. The receptors stem from a man in his forties or fifties in good health and CMV-seropositive.

The chain has TRBV18 and TRBJ1-6; no clear D gene. V lost 3 bases to trimming and J lost 0 bases, with 12 bases between them. The CDR3 has 17 residues. The germline V gene has CDR1 KGHSH and CDR2 LQKENI. The CDR3 loop reads CASSPGGPYSYNSPLHF. CDR3 bases: TGTGCCAGCTCACCGGGAGGGCCTTACTCCTATAATTCACCCCTCCACTTT.

The chain has TRBV19 and TRBJ1-1, with unresolved D. In germline, CDR1 is LNHDA, CDR2 SQIVND (reference sequence). The germline V and J ends were trimmed by 5 bases and 3 bases, with 13 bases remaining between them. CDR3 length: 14 amino acids. The CDR3 coding sequence is TGTGCCAGTAGTGAGTGGGCGGGGTACACTGAAGCTTTCTTT. It yields the protein CASSEWAGYTEAFF.

This clone was detected once. The chain couples TRBV10-2 to TRBJ2-3; 7 bases agree with TRBD1. This CDR3 spans 14 amino acids. With 2 bases clipped from V and 1 base from J, the junction kept 0 bases outside the gene matches. Germline CDR1 and CDR2: WSHSY and SAAADI. CDR3 nucleotide sequence: TGCGCCAGCAGTGAGCAGGGGGGCACAGATACGCAGTATTTT. This gives the protein CASSEQGGTDTQYF.

The chain employs TRBV27 and TRBJ2-7; D might be TRBD1 (6 bases). The germline CDR1 and CDR2 sequences are MNHEY and SMNVEV (reference sequence). V lost 1 base, J lost 0 bases, and 10 bases lay in between. This CDR3 region has 15 residues. The CDR3 is CASSLFIGGSYEQYF. In DNA form, the CDR3 reads TGTGCCAGCAGTTTATTCATAGGGGGCTCCTACGAGCAGTACTTC.

The CDR3 sequence: CASSFQQGATYEQYF. The CDR3 DNA follows: TGCGCCAGCAGCTTCCAGCAGGGGGCCACCTACGAGCAGTACTTC. The V and J genes are TRBV5-1 and TRBJ2-5; 8 bases map to TRBD1. The J call is doubtful: the DNA matches TRBJ2-7 better. This CDR3 is built from 15 residues. The germline V gene has CDR1 SGHRS and CDR2 YFSETQ.

The chain combines TRBV10-1 with TRBJ2-3, with 9 bases matching TRBD1. The V and J ends lost 0 bases and 5 bases, in that order; junction bases with no gene match: 9. The CDR3 has 17 residues. Looked up from germline, CDR1 is WNHNN and CDR2 is SYGVQD (reference sequence). The CDR3 region has the DNA TGCGCCAGCAGTGAGTCGGGGTCGCGGACAGGGGAAGATACGCAGTATTTT. This gives the protein CASSESGSRTGEDTQYF.

The J gene is TRBJ2-5, the V gene TRBV29-1; possible D gene TRBD1, 6 bases. CDR3 length equals 13 residues. The germline V and J ends were trimmed by 6 bases and 5 bases, with 16 bases remaining between them. Germline V gene data show CDR1 as SQVTM and CDR2 as ANQGSEA. In DNA form, the CDR3 reads TGCAGCGTGGGACAAAAGTTGTTGGAGACCCAGTACTTC. Protein sequence: CSVGQKLLETQYF.

The chain is built from TRBV25-1 and TRBJ2-2, with D perhaps TRBD2 (6 bases). The germline CDR1 and CDR2 sequences are MGHDK and SYGVNS. The CDR3 totals 15 residues. V shed 2 bases and J shed 7 bases, with 14 bases lying between them. The CDR3 sequence is CASSERRGEGGELFF. The CDR3 DNA follows: TGTGCCAGCAGTGAACGGAGGGGTGAGGGCGGGGAGCTGTTTTTT.